This T cell receptor (beta chain) derives from a study of T cell repertoires in cytomegalovirus infection (dated by TCRdb to between 2018 and 2021). Looking at the study overall: Alongside well-studied HLA-B-restricted epitopes, the peptide stimulations were aimed at recently identified HLA-C-restricted CMV epitopes, whose presentation resists viral immunomodulation. The HLA type of each donor mattered for the analysis, because public TCR beta signatures pointed to carriage of CMV infection along with the matching HLA type.

The treatment or condition label, read with the paper, signifies: in vitro stimulation with specific CMV peptide epitopes to enrich CMV-specific T cells. Concerning this clonotype itself: The clone's antigen remains unknown. Base-call qualities are not available, and no considerably larger clone is one nucleotide away.

Beyond this particular receptor, the publication reports: In the ex vivo response, HLA-C-restricted CMV-specific TCR beta clonotypes were dominant, and in two of eight donors the single most frequent clonotype came from this HLA-C-restricted group. In both this cohort and an independent approximately 350-donor cohort, the cumulative frequency of public TCR beta family members distinguished carriers of CMV infection plus the relevant HLA type.

The instrument was an Illumina HiSeq 1500. TCRdb ran its own pipeline on the public reads, namely fastp trimming at Q25 and MiXCR clone calling, and kept in-frame beta chains. Identical CDR3 proteins give one entry, which carries the most common genes and DNA. The sample data list around 230,000 distinct CDR3 sequences, and 35% to 40% of these were observed just once. About 60% of the sample belongs to the ten largest clones. Taken from the germline V gene, the CDR1 and CDR2 loops are MDHEN and SYDVKM. At the junction V is shortened by 3 bases and J by 1 base, with 15 bases in between. The CDR3 numbers 16 residues from cysteine through phenylalanine. The read is trimmed to its CDR3 DNA, 48 bases read in frame from base 1.

The chain employs TRBV28 and TRBJ2-5; TRBD2 is a weak D gene call, 6 bases matching. This specimen was CD8+ T cells from cultured PBMCs, taken from culture after CMV antigen stimulation. This TCR derives from a human donor in good health (CMV status not recorded). Some clones in this sample may be carry-over from other donors' samples. The nucleotide sequence reads TGTGCCAGCAGTTTGGCGCGGGAAGGTGTCCAAGAGACCCAGTACTTC. Translated, this gives CASSLAREGVQETQYF.